This T cell receptor beta chain was retrieved from a study of cytomegalovirus exposure and HLA in healthy donors. Study-level information: Findings of an earlier analysis included more than 90 million unique TCR beta sequences from some 190 million T cells.

The CDR3 is 13 residues long. V lost 0 bases and J lost 3, with 6 bases in between. Germline V gene lookup returns CDR1 SGHTA and CDR2 FQGNSA. Whole-study findings and limits: In a later analysis, TCR beta V- and J-gene trimming showed a link to a missense DCLRE1C variant. In a later analysis, common viral pathogens appeared linked to several of the most significant clusters. The study put 150 to 200 TCR beta chains on its list as cytomegalovirus-associated.

With regard to this clone: Its antigen is not identified.

The PCR ran on 60 Vbeta and 13 Jbeta primers. The method was immunoSEQ multiplex PCR; TCRdb's version includes in-frame clones alone and lacks a portion of them. The table has approximately 140,000 clones, about 60% seen once; the top ten hold 6% to 8.5%. The sequenced sample was PBMCs. The rearrangement joins TRBV7-2 to TRBJ2-7; D perhaps matches TRBD1 (5 bases). The clonotype was recovered from a woman aged 55-70 years in good health and CMV-seropositive. The CDR3 DNA sequence: TGTGCCAGCAGCTTAGCGCAGGGCTACGAGCAGTACTTC. Protein product: CASSLAQGYEQYF.